This record looks at one T cell receptor beta chain sequence and its context. Its antigen remains unknown. Investigators isolated RNA and reverse transcribed it into cDNA to act as the sequencing template. TCRdb's table, derived via immunoSEQ multiplex PCR, lists solely in-frame clones and lacks some. Of around 140,000 clones in the sample, approximately 50% were seen once. V shed 0 bases and J shed 3 bases, with 5 bases lying between them. Germline V CDR1 and CDR2: MGHRA, YSYEKL. CDR3 length: 13 residues. This sample stems from a study of CD8+ T cells in alopecia areata. Study at large: The study gave tofacitinib for 6 to 18 months, then 6 months off drug.

Study-wide findings and caveats: Affected lesional scalp, above all in alopecia totalis/universalis, was more clonal than normal scalp.

Alopecia areata patients provided lesional scalp punch biopsies and peripheral blood. The sorting of PBMCs gave CD4+ and CD8+ T cells. The rearrangement joins TRBV4-1 to TRBJ1-2; no clear D. Sequencing was carried out using CD4+ T cells sorted from blood. This clonotype was sampled from a human donor with alopecia areata. CDR3 sequence: CASSQEGYYGYTF. The CDR3 DNA reads as TGCGCCAGCAGCCAAGAGGGTTACTATGGCTACACCTTC.